This T cell receptor (beta chain) came from a study of cytomegalovirus exposure and HLA in healthy donors. In the case of this clone: Its antigen is not known.

CDR3 length equals 12 residues. The V gene's germline CDR1 is MDHEN and CDR2 SYDVKM. Trimming took 4 bases from V and 4 from J, leaving 7 bases between them. General study points: Cytomegalovirus status was reportedly diagnosed by the classifier with high specificity and sensitivity. Later on, an analysis showed TCR association rates differing by HLA locus, with DRB1 the most and HLA-C the fewest.

13 Jbeta primers and 60 Vbeta primers were used for the PCR. The table came from immunoSEQ multiplex PCR; TCRdb's copy has only in-frame clones and leaves some out. The data hold about 140,000 clones, with roughly 10% observed a single time. V gene TRBV28 combines with J gene TRBJ2-5; the D is unclear. The sequenced sample was PBMCs. This clonotype was obtained from a middle-aged man in good health and CMV-seronegative. This CDR3 is CASSYRGETQYF. Here the CDR3 DNA reads TGTGCCAGCAGTTATAGAGGAGAGACCCAGTACTTC.